The rows below give T cell receptor beta chains drawn from one sample of a study of T cells in Graves' hyperthyroidism and ophthalmopathy. MiXCR, run by TCRdb on the multiplex PCR reads, gives a single entry per CDR3 protein. The table records 550,000 to 600,000 distinct CDR3 sequences, approximately 15% of them present only once. The sequenced sample was blood. The receptors derive from a woman between 18 and 29 years old with Graves' hyperthyroidism. Each CDR3 is given with its conserved first and last residue. D genes are given only for firm matches. Clone size appears in some rows only: once, few, many, or a class for an expanded clone.

V gene,D gene,clone size,J gene,CDR3 DNA,CDR3 protein
TRBV7-9,-,many,TRBJ1-5,TGTGCCAGCAGCTTAGGAGTCGGCAATCAGCCCCAGCATTTT,CASSLGVGNQPQHF
TRBV4-3,-,-,TRBJ2-1,TGCGCCAGCAGCCAAAATCCGGGACTTCCGACAAGGTACAATGAGCAGTTCTTC,CASSQNPGLPTRYNEQFF
TRBV28,TRBD2,-,TRBJ2-5,TGTGCCAGCAGCCCCGGCTGGGCGGGAGTACAGACCCAGTACTTC,CASSPGWAGVQTQYF
TRBV5-1,-,-,TRBJ1-6,TGCGCCAGCTGCGGAGGGGTGAATTCACCCCTCCACTTT,CASCGGVNSPLHF
TRBV6-2/TRBV6-3,TRBD2,-,TRBJ2-7,TGTGCCAGCAGTTACTGGTTGACTAGCGGGGTCCCCTACGAGCAGTACTTC,CASSYWLTSGVPYEQYF
TRBV10-3,TRBD2,few,TRBJ2-5,TGTGCCATCAGTGTCCCGACTAGCGGGGGGGCGAAGACCCAGTACTTC,CAISVPTSGGAKTQYF
TRBV5-1,-,many,TRBJ2-1,TGCGCCAGCCAAACGGGACTCGTCAACAATGAGCAGTTCTTC,CASQTGLVNNEQFF
TRBV28,-,few,TRBJ1-2,TGTGCCAGCACAGATCCCGGCTATGGCTACACCTTC,CASTDPGYGYTF
TRBV29-1,TRBD2,-,TRBJ2-7,TGCAGCGTTGAGGGACTAGCGGGAGGCCTATACGATCGGCAGTACTTC,CSVEGLAGGLYDRQYF
TRBV7-9,-,many,TRBJ1-5,TGTGCCAGCAGTTTAAAGGGGGATCAGCCCCAGCATTTT,CASSLKGDQPQHF
TRBV6-1,TRBD1,few,TRBJ2-3,TGTGCCAGCAAGAATCCGGGACAGGGGACAGATACGCAGTATTTT,CASKNPGQGTDTQYF
TRBV25-1,TRBD2,many,TRBJ2-1,TGTGCCAGCAGTGGGGGGACTAGCGGGAGTAGTTACAATGAGCAGTTCTTC,CASSGGTSGSSYNEQFF
TRBV28,-,few,TRBJ2-5,TGTGCCAGCAGTTTAGGGGGGGCCTTTGGGGAGACCCAGTACTTC,CASSLGGAFGETQYF
TRBV6-1,-,-,TRBJ2-5,TGTGCCAGCAGTGGAAGGGAAGGAGTAGAGACCCAGTACTTC,CASSGREGVETQYF